One sample yielded the 10 T cell receptor beta chains listed below, sequenced in a study of blood T cell repertoires in COVID-19. Libraries were prepared by immunoSEQ multiplex PCR; TCRdb keeps only in-frame clonotypes and omits some of them. The sample has roughly 250,000 clones, 86% seen once. The sample was PBMCs or T cells enriched from blood (not recorded which). The receptors derive from a woman aged 40 to 50 with acute COVID-19.

The chain links TRBV5-1 to TRBJ1-4, with D unclear. From germline, CDR1 is SGHRS and CDR2 YFSETQ. Trimming took off 1 base at V and 6 bases at J, with 10 bases between the two ends. CDR3 size: 14 residues. The DNA for the CDR3 is TGCGCCAGCAGCTTGATGACGGGAGATGAAAAACTGTTTTTT. Translation gives CASSLMTGDEKLFF. Variable domain in full (rest from reference TRBV5-1 and TRBJ1-4): KAGVTQTPRYLIKTRGQQVTLSCSPISGHRSVSWYQQTPGQGLQFLFEYFSETQRNKGNFPGRFSGRQFSNSRSEMNVSTLELGDSALYLCASSLMTGDEKLFFGSGTQLSVL.

The J gene is TRBJ2-2, the V gene TRBV5-1; 9 bases match TRBD2. Germline trimming cut 3 bases from V and 4 bases from J; bases unmatched to any gene: 7. CDR1 and CDR2 from the germline V gene are SGHRS and YFSETQ. This CDR3 has 16 amino acids. CDR3 nucleotide sequence: TGCGCCAGCAGCTCCTTAGCGGGGGCGGGCACCGGGGAGCTGTTTTTT. As protein: CASSSLAGAGTGELFF.

This chain uses TRBV7-9 with TRBJ2-1; 9 bases line up with TRBD2. CDR3 length: 12 amino acids. V gave up 1 base and J gave up 12 bases; unmatched junction bases: 1. The germline V gene encodes CDR1 SEHNR and CDR2 FQNEAQ (reference sequence). The DNA of the CDR3 is TGTGCCAGCAGCTTAGAACTAGCGGGGCAGTTCTTC. Protein product: CASSLELAGQFF.

Details on this clone: The same CDR3 also results from other DNA sequences found in this sample. The gene calls are TRBV7-9 and TRBJ2-2, with 7 bases fitting TRBD2. V gave up 5 bases and J gave up 0 bases; unmatched junction bases: 3. CDR3 size: 15 residues. Germline CDR1 and CDR2: SEHNR and FQNEAQ (reference sequence). CDR3 DNA: TGTGCCAGCAGCCCCGGGACTACGAACACCGGGGAGCTGTTTTTT. Translation: CASSPGTTNTGELFF.

The V and J genes are TRBV5-1 and TRBJ1-1, with 7 bases lining up with TRBD1. This CDR3 has 15 residues. Germline assignment: CDR1 SGHRS and CDR2 YFSETQ. Germline trimming cut 3 bases from V and 3 bases from J; bases unmatched to any gene: 8. CDR3 sequence (DNA): TGCGCCAGCAGCTCAAGGACAGGAAGGGACACTGAAGCTTTCTTT. As protein: CASSSRTGRDTEAFF.

This clone was observed a few times. J is TRBJ2-2 and V is TRBV18, with a weak D call TRBD1 (6 bases). From germline, CDR1 is KGHSH and CDR2 LQKENI. The V end was cut by 0 bases, the J end by 1 base, with 9 bases between. The CDR3 has 16 amino acids. DNA of the CDR3: TGTGCCAGCTCACCACCGCGGACAGTGAACACCGGGGAGCTGTTTTTT. Amino acids: CASSPPRTVNTGELFF. The full variable domain, in which reference TRBV18 and TRBJ2-2 provide the parts outside the CDR3, is NAGVMQNPRHLVRRRGQEARLRCSPMKGHSHVYWYRQLPEEGLKFMVYLQKENIIDESGMPKERFSAEFPKEGPSILRIQQVVRGDSAAYFCASSPPRTVNTGELFFGEGSRLTVL.

The rearrangement joins TRBV11-3 to TRBJ2-7; D call uncertain. The V and J ends lost 4 bases and 6 bases respectively, with 7 bases between them. The CDR3 is 11 amino acids. CDR1 and CDR2 (germline): SGHNT, YENEEA. The CDR3 protein is CASSSSGEQYF. The CDR3 bases are TGTGCCAGCAGCTCCTCCGGCGAGCAGTACTTC.

V gene TRBV11-1 combines with J gene TRBJ2-7; 7 bases match TRBD2. The ends lost 4 bases at V and 5 bases at J; junction bases unmatched: 11. This CDR3 region has 15 residues. Germline lookup yields CDR1 SGHAT and CDR2 FQDESV (reference sequence). DNA of the CDR3: TGTGCCAGCAGCTCGGAGGGAGGGCTAGTCCACGAGCAGTACTTC. Translation: CASSSEGGLVHEQYF.

The chain joins TRBV5-4 to TRBJ1-2, with 7 bases aligning to TRBD1. Germline V gene data show CDR1 as SGHNT and CDR2 as YYREEE (reference sequence). The CDR3 is 13 amino acids. With 0 bases clipped from V and 6 bases from J, the junction kept 2 bases outside the gene matches. The CDR3 reads CASSLDRGNGYTF. The CDR3 DNA reads TGTGCCAGCAGCTTGGACAGGGGAAATGGCTACACCTTC.

V and J are TRBV19 and TRBJ1-2; D is possibly TRBD1 (5 bases). Germline V gives CDR1 LNHDA, CDR2 SQIVND (reference sequence). The CDR3 runs 15 residues. Trimming took 6 bases from V and 8 from J, leaving 22 bases between them. DNA of the CDR3: TGTGCCAGTAGCCCGACTAGGGACGGGACTATGGGCTACACCTTC. Its translation is CASSPTRDGTMGYTF.